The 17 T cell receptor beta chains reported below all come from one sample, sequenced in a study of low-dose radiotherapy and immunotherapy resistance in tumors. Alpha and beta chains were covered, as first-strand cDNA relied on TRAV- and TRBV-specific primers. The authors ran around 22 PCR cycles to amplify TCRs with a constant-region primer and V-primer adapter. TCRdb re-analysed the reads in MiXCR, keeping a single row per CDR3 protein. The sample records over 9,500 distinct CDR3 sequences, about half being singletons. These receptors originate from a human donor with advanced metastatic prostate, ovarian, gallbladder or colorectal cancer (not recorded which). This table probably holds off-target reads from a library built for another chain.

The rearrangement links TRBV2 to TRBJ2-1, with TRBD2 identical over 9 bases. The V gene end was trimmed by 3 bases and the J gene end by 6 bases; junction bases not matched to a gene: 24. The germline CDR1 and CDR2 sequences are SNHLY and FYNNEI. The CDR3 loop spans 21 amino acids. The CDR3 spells CASSESDLTSGSHGLTNEQFF. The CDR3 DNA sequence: TGTGCCAGCAGTGAGTCGGATTTGACTAGCGGATCTCATGGCCTCACCAATGAGCAGTTCTTC.

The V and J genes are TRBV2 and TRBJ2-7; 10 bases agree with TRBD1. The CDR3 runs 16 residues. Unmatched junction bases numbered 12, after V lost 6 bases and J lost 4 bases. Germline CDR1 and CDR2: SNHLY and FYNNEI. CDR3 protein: CASRGRLRDRGYEQYF. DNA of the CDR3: TGTGCCAGCAGGGGACGGCTCCGGGACAGGGGATACGAGCAGTACTTC.

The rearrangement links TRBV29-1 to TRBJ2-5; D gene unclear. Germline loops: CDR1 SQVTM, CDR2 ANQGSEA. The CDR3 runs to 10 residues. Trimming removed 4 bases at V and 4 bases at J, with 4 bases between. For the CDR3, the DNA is TGCAGCGTTGGAAGAGAGACCCAGTACTTC. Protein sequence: CSVGRETQYF.

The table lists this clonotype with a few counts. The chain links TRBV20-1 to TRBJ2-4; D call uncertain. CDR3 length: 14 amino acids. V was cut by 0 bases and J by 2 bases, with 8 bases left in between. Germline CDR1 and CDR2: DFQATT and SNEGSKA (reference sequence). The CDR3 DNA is TGCAGTGCTAGAGAGGCCGGTTCCAAAAACATTCAGTACTTC. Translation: CSAREAGSKNIQYF.

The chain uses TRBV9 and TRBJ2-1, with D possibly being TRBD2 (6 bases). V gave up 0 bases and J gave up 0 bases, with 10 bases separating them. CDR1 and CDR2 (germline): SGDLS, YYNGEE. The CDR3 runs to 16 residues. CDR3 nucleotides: TGTGCCAGCAGCGTAGAGGCGGGGAGCTCCTACAATGAGCAGTTCTTC. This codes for CASSVEAGSSYNEQFF.

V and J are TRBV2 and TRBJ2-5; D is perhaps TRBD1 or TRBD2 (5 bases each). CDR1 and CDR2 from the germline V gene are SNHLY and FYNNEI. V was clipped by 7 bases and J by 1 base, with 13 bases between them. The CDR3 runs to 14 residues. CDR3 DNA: TGTGCCAGCAAAGCCGGGACGGCCCAAGAGACCCAGTACTTC. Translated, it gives CASKAGTAQETQYF.

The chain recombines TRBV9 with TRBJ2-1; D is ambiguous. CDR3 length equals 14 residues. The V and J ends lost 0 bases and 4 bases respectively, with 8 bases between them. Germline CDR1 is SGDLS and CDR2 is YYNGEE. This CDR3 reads CASSVDGPYNEQFF. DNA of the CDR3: TGTGCCAGCAGCGTAGACGGTCCGTACAATGAGCAGTTCTTC.

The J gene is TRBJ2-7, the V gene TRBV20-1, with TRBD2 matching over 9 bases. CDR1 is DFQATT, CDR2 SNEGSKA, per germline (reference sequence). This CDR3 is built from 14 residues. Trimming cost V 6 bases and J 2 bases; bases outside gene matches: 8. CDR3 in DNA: TGCAGTGCCCTCCCGACTAGCGGTCCCTACGAGCAGTACTTC. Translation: CSALPTSGPYEQYF.

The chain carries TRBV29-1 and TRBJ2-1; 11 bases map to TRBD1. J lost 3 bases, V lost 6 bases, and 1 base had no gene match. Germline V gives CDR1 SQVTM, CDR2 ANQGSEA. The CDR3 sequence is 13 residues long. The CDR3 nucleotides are TGCAGCGTGGGACAGGGGGGCTACAATGAGCAGTTCTTC. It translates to CSVGQGGYNEQFF.

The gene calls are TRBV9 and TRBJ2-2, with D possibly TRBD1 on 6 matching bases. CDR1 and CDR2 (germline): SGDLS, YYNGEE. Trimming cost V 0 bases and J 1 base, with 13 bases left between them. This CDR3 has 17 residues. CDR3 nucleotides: TGTGCCAGCAGCGTAGGTGTGTGGGGACAGAACACCGGGGAGCTGTTTTTT. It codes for CASSVGVWGQNTGELFF.

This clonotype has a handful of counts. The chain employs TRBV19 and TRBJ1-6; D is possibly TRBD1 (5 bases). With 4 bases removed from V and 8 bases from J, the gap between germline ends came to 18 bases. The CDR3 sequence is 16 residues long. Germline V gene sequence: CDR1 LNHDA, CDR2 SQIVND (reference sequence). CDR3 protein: CASSTTGHPKDSPLHF. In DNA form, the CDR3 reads TGTGCCAGTAGTACGACGGGGCACCCGAAGGATTCACCCCTCCACTTT.

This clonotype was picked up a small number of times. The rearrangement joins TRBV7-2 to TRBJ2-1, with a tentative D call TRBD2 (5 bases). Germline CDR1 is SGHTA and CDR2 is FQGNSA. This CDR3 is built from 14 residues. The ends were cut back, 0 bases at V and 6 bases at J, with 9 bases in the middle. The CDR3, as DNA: TGTGCCAGCAGCTTAGCACAGCGGCTCAATGAGCAGTTCTTC. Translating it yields CASSLAQRLNEQFF. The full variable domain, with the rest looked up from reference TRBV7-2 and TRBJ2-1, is GAGVSQSPSNKVTEKGKDVELRCDPISGHTALYWYRQSLGQGLEFLIYFQGNSAPDKSGLPSDRFSAERTGGSVSTLTIQRTQQEDSAVYLCASSLAQRLNEQFFGPGTRLTVL.

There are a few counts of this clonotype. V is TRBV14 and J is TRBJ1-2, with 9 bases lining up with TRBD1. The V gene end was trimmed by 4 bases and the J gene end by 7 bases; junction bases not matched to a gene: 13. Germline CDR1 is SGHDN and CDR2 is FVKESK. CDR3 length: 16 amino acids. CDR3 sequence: CASSLTGGASLGGYTF. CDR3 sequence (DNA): TGTGCCAGCAGCCTAACAGGGGGCGCGTCCCTGGGTGGCTACACCTTC.

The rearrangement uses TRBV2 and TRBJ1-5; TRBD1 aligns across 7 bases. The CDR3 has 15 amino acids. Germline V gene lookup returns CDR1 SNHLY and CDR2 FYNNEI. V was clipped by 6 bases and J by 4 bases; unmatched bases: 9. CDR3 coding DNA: TGTGCCAGCAGCCCCACGGGACAGCAAAATCAGCCCCAGCATTTT. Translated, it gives CASSPTGQQNQPQHF.

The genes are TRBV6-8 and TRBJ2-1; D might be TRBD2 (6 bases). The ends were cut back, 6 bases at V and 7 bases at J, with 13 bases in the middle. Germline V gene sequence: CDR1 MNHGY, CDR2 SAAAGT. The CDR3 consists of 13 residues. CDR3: CASSHGGTNEQFF. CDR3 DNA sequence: TGTGCCAGCAGCCACGGAGGGACTAATGAGCAGTTCTTC.

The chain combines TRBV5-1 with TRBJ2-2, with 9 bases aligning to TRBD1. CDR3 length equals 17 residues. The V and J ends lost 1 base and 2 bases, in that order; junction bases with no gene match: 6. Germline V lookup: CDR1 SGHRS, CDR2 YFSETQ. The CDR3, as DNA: TGCGCCAGCAGCTTGCTTATGACAGGGGGTAACACCGGGGAGCTGTTTTTT. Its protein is CASSLLMTGGNTGELFF.

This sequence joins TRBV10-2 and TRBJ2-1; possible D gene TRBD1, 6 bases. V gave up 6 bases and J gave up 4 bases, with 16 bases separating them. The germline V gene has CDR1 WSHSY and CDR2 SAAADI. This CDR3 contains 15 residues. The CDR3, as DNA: TGCGCCAGCAGAGACTCCGGGACACAGTACAATGAGCAGTTCTTC. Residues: CASRDSGTQYNEQFF.